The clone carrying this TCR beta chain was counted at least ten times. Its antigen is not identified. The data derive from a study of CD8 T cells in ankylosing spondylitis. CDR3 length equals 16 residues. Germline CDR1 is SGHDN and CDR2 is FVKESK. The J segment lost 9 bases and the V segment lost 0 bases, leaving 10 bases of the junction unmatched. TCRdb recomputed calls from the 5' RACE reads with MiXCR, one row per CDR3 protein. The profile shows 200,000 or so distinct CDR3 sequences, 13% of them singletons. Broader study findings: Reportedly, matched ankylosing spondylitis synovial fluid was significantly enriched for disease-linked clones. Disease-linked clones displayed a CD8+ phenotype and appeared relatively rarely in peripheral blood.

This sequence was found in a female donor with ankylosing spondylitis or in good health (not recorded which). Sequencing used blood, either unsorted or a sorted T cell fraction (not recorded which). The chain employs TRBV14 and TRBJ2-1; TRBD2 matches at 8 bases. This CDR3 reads CASSQESSGSLGEQFF. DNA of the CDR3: TGTGCCAGCAGCCAAGAATCCAGCGGGAGTTTGGGTGAGCAGTTCTTC. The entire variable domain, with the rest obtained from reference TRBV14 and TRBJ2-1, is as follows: EAGVTQFPSHSVIEKGQTVTLRCDPISGHDNLYWYRRVMGKEIKFLLHFVKESKQDESGMPNNRFLAERTGGTYSTLKVQPAELEDSGVYFCASSQESSGSLGEQFFGPGTRLTVL.